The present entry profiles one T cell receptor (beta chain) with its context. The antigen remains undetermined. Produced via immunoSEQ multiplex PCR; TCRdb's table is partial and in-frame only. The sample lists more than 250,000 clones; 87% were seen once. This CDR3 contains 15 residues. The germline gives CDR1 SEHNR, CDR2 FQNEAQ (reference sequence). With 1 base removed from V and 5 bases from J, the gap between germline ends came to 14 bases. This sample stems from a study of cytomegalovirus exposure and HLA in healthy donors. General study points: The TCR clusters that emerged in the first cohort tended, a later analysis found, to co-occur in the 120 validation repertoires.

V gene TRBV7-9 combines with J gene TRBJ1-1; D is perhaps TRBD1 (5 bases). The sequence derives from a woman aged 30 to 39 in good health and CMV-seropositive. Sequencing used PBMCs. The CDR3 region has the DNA TGTGCCAGCAGCTTAGGATCGGGGGGGGAGACTGAAGCTTTCTTT. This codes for CASSLGSGGETEAFF.